These 3 T cell receptor beta chains share one sample of origin, sequenced in a study of T cells in Graves' hyperthyroidism and ophthalmopathy. Amplification of TCR beta CDR3 regions was performed using RNA transcripts as template. The HTBI primer set drove a first-round RT-PCR of the TCR CDR3. Via MiXCR, TCRdb re-called the multiplex PCR reads, giving one row per CDR3 protein. The table lists almost 500,000 distinct CDR3 sequences, 22% of them singletons. The sequencing input was blood. The receptors were gathered from a woman aged 65 to 85 with Graves' ophthalmopathy.

This chain joins TRBV10-2 and TRBJ1-5, with D possibly TRBD1 on 6 matching bases. The CDR3 runs to 13 residues. Germline CDR1 reads WSHSY; CDR2 reads SAAADI. Deletions cut 6 bases from V and 4 bases from J, with 10 bases between. The CDR3 region is CASRGQINQPQHF. The CDR3 region has the DNA TGCGCCAGCAGAGGACAGATTAATCAGCCCCAGCATTTT.

In this sample, this clonotype turned up a few times. CDR3 sequence: CASSGQGTDTGELFF. The CDR3 DNA sequence: TGTGCCAGCAGTGGACAGGGAACGGACACCGGGGAGCTGTTTTTT. The rearrangement joins TRBV9 to TRBJ2-2; TRBD1 aligns across 8 bases. V was pared by 5 bases and J by 3 bases, with 6 bases of the junction left unmatched. CDR1 SGDLS and CDR2 YYNGEE come from the germline V gene. The CDR3 totals 15 residues.

The chain links TRBV7-6 to TRBJ1-1; D is possibly TRBD1 (6 bases). Trimming shortened V by 2 bases and J by 1 base, and 17 bases separated the two germline ends. The CDR3 runs to 17 residues. Germline V CDR1 and CDR2: SGHVS, FNYEAQ. The CDR3 is CASSLLGGGSENTEAFF. The CDR3 bases are TGTGCCAGCAGCTTACTAGGGGGTGGATCTGAGAACACTGAAGCTTTCTTT.